What follows are 13 T cell receptor beta chains derived from one specimen sequenced in a study of T-cell memory formation after mild COVID-19. TCRdb re-derived calls from the 5' RACE reads in MiXCR, one entry per CDR3 protein. The table includes some 160,000 distinct CDR3 sequences, over 10% detected once. Input material: PBMCs or a T cell subset sorted from them (not recorded which). These TCRs come from a man aged 18 to 29 who had mild COVID-19 (a few samples of this study predate the infection). Cell type and time point are not known.

This clonotype was counted only a few times. V and J are TRBV12-3 or TRBV12-4 and TRBJ2-2, with 7 bases fitting TRBD1. This CDR3 spans 14 amino acids. The J segment lost 7 bases and the V segment lost 3 bases, leaving 5 bases of the junction unmatched. The CDR3 reads CASSLEQGYGELFF. The CDR3 DNA reads TGTGCCAGCAGTTTGGAACAGGGGTACGGGGAGCTGTTTTTT.

CDR3 sequence reads: CASRVLSNSPLHF. The CDR3 bases are TGTGCCAGCAGGGTCCTAAGCAATTCACCCCTCCACTTT. The chain links TRBV2 to TRBJ1-6; no clear D gene. V gave up 6 bases and J gave up 7 bases, with 10 bases separating them. The CDR3 extends over 13 amino acids. The germline CDR1 and CDR2 sequences are SNHLY and FYNNEI.

This rearrangement joins TRBV7-2 to TRBJ1-6; D ambiguous. There are 12 residues in the CDR3. The germline V gene encodes CDR1 SGHTA and CDR2 FQGNSA. Trimming took off 11 bases at V and 3 bases at J, with 8 bases between the two ends. The CDR3 loop reads CASGDYNSPLHF. CDR3 nucleotide sequence: TGTGCCTCCGGGGACTATAATTCACCCCTCCACTTT.

The chain carries TRBV29-1 and TRBJ1-1; 10 nucleotides agree with TRBD1. The CDR3 runs 14 residues. Per germline, CDR1 SQVTM and CDR2 ANQGSEA. V gave up 3 bases and J gave up 5 bases; unmatched junction bases: 6. CDR3 loop: CSVEVGQGGTEAFF. Here the CDR3 DNA reads TGCAGCGTTGAGGTTGGACAGGGGGGGACTGAAGCTTTCTTT.

This rearrangement joins TRBV28 to TRBJ1-1; 8 bases are shared with TRBD1. The V gene end was trimmed by 4 bases and the J gene end by 7 bases; junction bases not matched to a gene: 11. The CDR3 sequence is 15 residues long. Germline CDR1 and CDR2: MDHEN and SYDVKM. The CDR3 is CASSSHGTGNREAFF. The CDR3 nucleotides read TGTGCCAGCAGTTCGCACGGGACAGGTAATCGTGAAGCTTTCTTT.

This clonotype showed up just a few times. The rearrangement joins TRBV7-2 to TRBJ1-2; 9 nucleotides align to TRBD1. The CDR3 extends over 13 amino acids. Trimming took 6 bases from V and 5 from J; bases not matched to a gene: 4. Germline lookup yields CDR1 SGHTA and CDR2 FQGNSA. The CDR3 nucleotides read TGTGCCAGCAGGCAGACAGGGGGGTATGGCTACACCTTC. Translation gives CASRQTGGYGYTF.

This clonotype has only a few counts. The chain joins TRBV19 to TRBJ1-5, with D uncertain. Looked up from germline, CDR1 is LNHDA and CDR2 is SQIVND (reference sequence). The CDR3 is 12 amino acids. V gave up 3 bases and J gave up 5 bases, with 5 bases separating them. The CDR3 DNA follows: TGTGCCAGTAGTATTAGGGATCAGCCCCAGCATTTT. Its translation: CASSIRDQPQHF.

This clonotype was recorded a few times. V gene TRBV20-1 combines with J gene TRBJ1-2; D unclear. Germline V gene data show CDR1 as DFQATT and CDR2 as SNEGSKA (reference sequence). The CDR3 runs to 11 residues. Trimming took 5 bases from V and 5 from J, leaving 9 bases between them. In DNA form, the CDR3 reads TGCAGTGCTTCCCCCCCGTATGGCTACACCTTC. Translated, it gives CSASPPYGYTF.

There are a few counts of this clonotype. CDR3 sequence: CSARLADGASYNEQFF. The CDR3 DNA follows: TGCAGTGCCAGACTAGCGGACGGGGCCTCCTACAATGAGCAGTTCTTC. The chain employs TRBV20-1 and TRBJ2-1, with TRBD2 identical over 9 bases. Germline V gene lookup returns CDR1 DFQATT and CDR2 SNEGSKA (reference sequence). The CDR3 runs to 16 residues. V gave up 6 bases and J gave up 0 bases; unmatched junction bases: 9.

This chain joins TRBV12-3 or TRBV12-4 and TRBJ1-4; D is unresolved. V lost 5 bases and J 0 bases, leaving 10 bases between the germline ends. CDR3 length: 15 amino acids. In DNA form, the CDR3 reads TGTGCCAGCAGTATCGGACGGTCAACTAATGAAAAACTGTTTTTT. Its translation is CASSIGRSTNEKLFF.

There are many counts of this clonotype. This sequence joins TRBV5-1 and TRBJ2-3, with 8 bases lining up with TRBD1. Trimming cost V 1 base and J 2 bases; bases outside gene matches: 6. This CDR3 contains 16 residues. Germline CDR1 and CDR2: SGHRS and YFSETQ. CDR3 nucleotide sequence: TGCGCCAGCAGCTTGAAGCAGGGGGCGAACACAGATACGCAGTATTTT. As protein: CASSLKQGANTDTQYF.

This chain uses TRBV7-2 with TRBJ1-5; D uncertain. Germline V gene lookup returns CDR1 SGHTA and CDR2 FQGNSA. This CDR3 has 17 residues. The V end was cut by 3 bases, the J end by 7 bases, with 22 bases between. CDR3 nucleotides: TGTGCCAGCAGCTTGCTACCCCCGGGGAACGGCCGACAGCCCCAGCATTTT. Translating gives CASSLLPPGNGRQPQHF.

In this sample, this clonotype turned up a few times. The rearrangement uses TRBV12-3 or TRBV12-4 and TRBJ2-3; 7 bases fit TRBD2. V was clipped by 2 bases and J by 5 bases; unmatched bases: 4. The CDR3 extends over 14 amino acids. The CDR3 sequence: CASSLRRGIDTQYF. Written as DNA, the CDR3 is TGTGCCAGCAGTTTACGGCGGGGGATAGATACGCAGTATTTT.